Sequencing of this T cell receptor beta chain was carried out in a study of blood T cell repertoires in COVID-19. Turning to the study itself: Specimens from acute and convalescent COVID-19 originated in the United States, Italy and Spain. PBMCs, B-cell-depleted T cells, or T cells provided the cDNA or gDNA that made up the material.

Assay used: immunoSEQ multiplex PCR; TCRdb lists only in-frame clones, some missing. The data hold 200,000 to 250,000 clones, with 75% to 95% observed a single time. The CDR3 sequence is 15 residues long. The V gene end was trimmed by 6 bases and the J gene end by 4 bases; junction bases not matched to a gene: 12. Looked up from germline, CDR1 is MNHEY and CDR2 is SVGEGT. Participants reported their clinical history, and cohort assignment relied on those reports. Sequencing used PBMCs or T cells enriched from blood (not recorded which). The rearrangement uses TRBV6-2 or TRBV6-3 and TRBJ2-7; 7 nucleotides match TRBD2. The TCR originated in a woman aged 18-29 years who had recovered from COVID-19. CDR3 in DNA: TGTGCCAGCAGCTCCCTGACTAGCAGTCTTTACGAGCAGTACTTC. The encoded protein is CASSSLTSSLYEQYF.